This T cell receptor beta chain was profiled in a study of molecular identifiers for immune sequencing clone quantification. For the study at large: In replicates, the authors split RNA from about 19,000 or 110,000 naive CD8 cells five ways and sequenced four.

From germline, CDR1 is SQVTM and CDR2 ANQGSEA. V shed 0 bases and J 3 bases; nucleotides not matched to a gene: 4. The CDR3 has 14 amino acids. TCRdb fed the PCR reads into MiXCR, producing one record per CDR3 protein. The table lists roughly 630,000 distinct CDR3 sequences, approximately 24% of them singletons. This clonotype occurred many times. Every naive CD8 library was made from between about 20,000 and 1,100,000 sorted cells with 10%, 30% or 50% RNA. This TCR was recovered from a human donor in good health. Some libraries in this study had Jurkat cell RNA spiked in. The source material was naive CD8+ T cells from blood, with Jurkat cell RNA spiked in. Subset indicated: FACS-sorted CD8+CD4-CCR7+CD45RA+ naive T cells. The V and J genes are TRBV29-1 and TRBJ2-5, with 7 bases that match TRBD2. The CDR3 DNA sequence: TGCAGCGTTGAAGAAATGGGGGGGGAAGAGACCCAGTACTTC. Its protein product is CSVEEMGGEETQYF. Full variable domain (remainder filled in from reference TRBV29-1 and TRBJ2-5): SAVISQKPSRDICQRGTSLTIQCQVDSQVTMMFWYRQQPGQSLTLIATANQGSEATYESGFVIDKFPISRPNLTFSTLTVSNMSPEDSSIYLCSVEEMGGEETQYFGPGTRLLVL.